Below, 6 T cell receptor beta chains from the same sample are listed, as sequenced in a study of T-cell reconstitution after alpha-beta-depleted transplantation in children. TCRbeta library preparation incorporated unique molecular identifiers. TCRdb processed the PCR reads anew with MiXCR; each CDR3 protein has one entry. The repertoire consists of just over 950,000 distinct CDR3 sequences, with roughly 29% occurring once and the leading ten covering around 30%. Sequencing was performed on PBMCs, mostly from graft donor cells, taken 360 days after TCRalphabeta/CD19-depleted stem cell transplant. The source of these receptors is a boy under two years old who had a stem cell transplant for SCID, so the T cells may come from the graft donor.

This clonotype was counted at least ten times. In nucleotides, the CDR3 is TGTGCCATCAGTGAGTCGATGGGGAGCTACGAGCAGTACTTC. As protein: CAISESMGSYEQYF. The rearrangement uses TRBV10-3 and TRBJ2-7; D may be TRBD2 (5 bases). CDR1 and CDR2 (germline): ENHRY, SYGVKD. V lost 0 bases to trimming and J lost 3 bases, with 9 bases between them. This CDR3 spans 14 amino acids.

The CDR3 DNA reads as TGTGCCAGCAGCCCAGGAATAACAGGGGCTCAGGAGCAGTACTTC. This encodes CASSPGITGAQEQYF. The rearrangement joins TRBV11-2 to TRBJ2-7, with 7 positions matching TRBD1. After removal of 5 bases from V and 7 bases from J, the junction contained 14 bases not matched to a gene. The CDR3 consists of 15 residues. Germline CDR1 and CDR2: SGHAT and FQNNGV.

V gene TRBV2 combines with J gene TRBJ2-1; a possible D gene is TRBD1 (6 bases). This CDR3 comprises 13 residues. Trimming cost V 7 bases and J 5 bases, with 12 bases left between them. Germline assignment: CDR1 SNHLY and CDR2 FYNNEI. Here the CDR3 reads CASITGSDNEQFF. CDR3 coding DNA: TGTGCCAGCATTACAGGGTCTGACAATGAGCAGTTCTTC.

V usage is TRBV7-8 and J usage is TRBJ1-1, with no clear D. Trimming took 5 bases from V and 7 from J, leaving 17 bases between them. The length of the CDR3 is 14 residues. CDR1 and CDR2 (germline): SGHVS, FQNEAQ. The CDR3 loop is CASSTRGDSIEAFF. CDR3 in DNA: TGTGCCAGCAGCACGCGGGGAGACTCGATTGAAGCTTTCTTT.

This clonotype was seen ten or more times. CDR3 in amino acids: CAIRAGPQETQYF. CDR3 DNA sequence: TGTGCCATCCGAGCGGGGCCACAAGAGACCCAGTACTTC. The chain has TRBV10-3 and TRBJ2-5, with 7 nucleotides matching TRBD2. Germline V gene sequence: CDR1 ENHRY, CDR2 SYGVKD. This CDR3 is built from 13 residues. With 8 bases clipped from V and 2 bases from J, the junction kept 5 bases outside the gene matches.

The rearrangement joins TRBV28 to TRBJ1-5, with a tentative D call TRBD1 (6 bases). Trimming took 4 bases from V and 6 from J, leaving 7 bases between them. Germline CDR1 MDHEN, CDR2 SYDVKM. CDR3 length: 12 amino acids. CDR3 in amino acids: CASSSGAQPQHF. DNA for the CDR3: TGTGCCAGCAGTTCAGGGGCTCAGCCCCAGCATTTT.